This record concerns one T cell receptor (beta chain) sequence. A single record per CDR3 protein comes from TCRdb applying MiXCR to the RT-PCR reads. The table has approximately 200,000 distinct CDR3 sequences, around two fifths seen once. CDR1 and CDR2 from the germline V gene are SEHNR and FQNEAQ (reference sequence). Trimming pared 4 bases from V and 0 bases from J, leaving 20 bases between. The CDR3 sequence is 18 residues long. These data belong to a study of patients and donors after allogeneic stem cell transplantation. This clonotype originated in a human donor who was either an allogeneic HSCT recipient or a stem cell or donor lymphocyte infusion donor (not recorded which). It is not recorded whose cells these are; they may come from a transplant donor. The sequencing sample was made of blood, either unsorted or a sorted T cell fraction (not recorded which). The gene calls are TRBV7-9 and TRBJ2-3; no firm D call. The CDR3 DNA reads TGTGCCAGCAGCTCCGTCTCCTCCTCCTCCACTAGCACAGATACGCAGTATTTT. Protein product: CASSSVSSSSTSTDTQYF.